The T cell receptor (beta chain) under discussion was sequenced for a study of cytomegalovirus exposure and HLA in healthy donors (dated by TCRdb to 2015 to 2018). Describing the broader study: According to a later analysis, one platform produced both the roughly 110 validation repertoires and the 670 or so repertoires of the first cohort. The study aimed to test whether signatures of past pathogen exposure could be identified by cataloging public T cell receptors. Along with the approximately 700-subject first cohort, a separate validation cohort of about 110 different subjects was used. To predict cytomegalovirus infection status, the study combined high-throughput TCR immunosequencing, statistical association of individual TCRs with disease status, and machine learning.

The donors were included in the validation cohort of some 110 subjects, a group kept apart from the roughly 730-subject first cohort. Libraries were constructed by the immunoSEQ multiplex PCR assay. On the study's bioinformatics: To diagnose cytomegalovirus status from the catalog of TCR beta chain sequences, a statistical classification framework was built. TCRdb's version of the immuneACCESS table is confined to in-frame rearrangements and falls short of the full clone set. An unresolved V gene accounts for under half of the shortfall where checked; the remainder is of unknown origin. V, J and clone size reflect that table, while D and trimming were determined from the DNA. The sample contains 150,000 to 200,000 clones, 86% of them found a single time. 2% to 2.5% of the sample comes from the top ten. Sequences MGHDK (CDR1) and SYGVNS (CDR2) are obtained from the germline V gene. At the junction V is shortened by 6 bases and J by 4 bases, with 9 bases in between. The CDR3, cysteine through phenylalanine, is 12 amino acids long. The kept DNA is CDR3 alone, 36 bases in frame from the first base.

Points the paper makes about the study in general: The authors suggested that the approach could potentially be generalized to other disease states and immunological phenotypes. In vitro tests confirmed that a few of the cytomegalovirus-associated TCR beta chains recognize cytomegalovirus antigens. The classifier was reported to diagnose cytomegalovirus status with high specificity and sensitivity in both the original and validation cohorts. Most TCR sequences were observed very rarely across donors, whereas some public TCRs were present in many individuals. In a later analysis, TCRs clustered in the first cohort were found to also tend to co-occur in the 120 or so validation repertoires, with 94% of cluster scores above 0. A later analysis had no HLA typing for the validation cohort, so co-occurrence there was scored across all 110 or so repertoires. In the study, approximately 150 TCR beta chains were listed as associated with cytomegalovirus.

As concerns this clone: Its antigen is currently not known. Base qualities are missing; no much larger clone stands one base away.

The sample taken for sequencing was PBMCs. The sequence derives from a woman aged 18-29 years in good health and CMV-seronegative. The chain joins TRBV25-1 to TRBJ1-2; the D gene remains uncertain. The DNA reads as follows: TGTGCCAGCAGCGGGAACGTCTATGGCTACACCTTC. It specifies CASSGNVYGYTF.